The present T cell receptor beta chain was sequenced within a study of OX40 agonist ivuxolimab in advanced cancers. The CDR3 totals 15 residues. V lost 3 bases and J lost 0, with 6 bases in between. Germline V CDR1 and CDR2: MDHEN, SYDVKM. Peripheral blood came from all dose cohorts at three timepoints. Data came from immunoSEQ multiplex PCR; TCRdb stores just in-frame clones and leaves some out. This table has 50,000 to 85,000 clones, roughly 85% appearing once. This specimen was CD4+ or CD8+ T cells sorted from blood, taken in a trial of the OX40 agonist ivuxolimab. The chain is built from TRBV28 and TRBJ2-6; no reliable D call. The sequence was obtained from an adult with an advanced solid tumor such as melanoma, head and neck, liver or kidney cancer. Written as DNA, the CDR3 is TGTGCCAGCAGTTTGATTAACTCTGGGGCCAACGTCCTGACTTTC. It is translated as CASSLINSGANVLTF.